This T cell receptor (beta chain) was retrieved from a study of cytotoxic CD8 clonotypes in ibrutinib-treated CLL. Across the whole study: Productive templates averaged about 250,000 per sample, and productive rearrangements 90,000 to 95,000. General observations from the study: Contraction or stability on treatment was seen for public clonotypes, which were uncommon. Clonality rose at ibrutinib response, held steady in sustained remission, and fell toward baseline at progression.

TCRdb keeps only in-frame clones here, not all; method: immunoSEQ multiplex PCR. The table lists tens of thousands of clones, roughly 50% of them singletons. This CDR3 comprises 15 residues. Trimming removed 1 base from V and 4 bases from J; junction bases left unmatched: 1. Germline CDR1 and CDR2: LGHNA and YNFKEQ. To note about this clone: Its antigen is unknown. A far larger clone is only one base removed, so a read error is likely.

The V and J genes are TRBV4-2 and TRBJ2-3; 11 nucleotides match TRBD1. The origin of this receptor is a human donor with chronic lymphocytic leukemia. Sequencing was performed on PBMCs, taken after 24 months of ibrutinib treatment. CDR3 sequence (DNA): TGTGCCAGCAGCCAAGTGGGACAGGGGGCAGATACGCAGTATTTT. Protein product: CASSQVGQGADTQYF.